The present T cell receptor beta chain was sequenced within a study of T cell changes during pregnancy in multiple sclerosis. The protocol was immunoSEQ multiplex PCR, while the TCRdb copy is restricted to in-frame clones and leaves out a portion. The sample yields some 99,000 clones, under 95% seen once. This clone was observed a few times. The junction shows a germline mismatch at one end, possibly a read error. Germline lookup yields CDR1 MNHNS and CDR2 SASEGT. This CDR3 comprises 13 residues. The sequence was obtained from a female donor in good health, enrolled as a control in a pregnancy study. Sequenced here: peripheral blood, sampled after pregnancy. The rearrangement links TRBV6-1 to TRBJ2-7; 9 bases line up with TRBD1. In DNA, the CDR3 is TGTGCCAGCCGTGGACAGGGGTACAGCGTATGGTGCTTC. Amino acid sequence: CASRGQGYSVWCF.